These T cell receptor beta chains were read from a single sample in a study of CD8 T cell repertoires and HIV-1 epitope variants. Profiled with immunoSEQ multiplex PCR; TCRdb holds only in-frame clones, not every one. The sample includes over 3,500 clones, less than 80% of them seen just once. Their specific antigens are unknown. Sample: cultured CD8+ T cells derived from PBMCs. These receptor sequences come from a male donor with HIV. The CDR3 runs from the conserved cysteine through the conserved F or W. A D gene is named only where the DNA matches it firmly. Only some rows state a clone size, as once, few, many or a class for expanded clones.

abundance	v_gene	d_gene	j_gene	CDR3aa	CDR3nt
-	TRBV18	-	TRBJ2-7	CASSTGGSYEQYF	TGTGCCAGCTCAACTGGGGGTTCCTACGAGCAGTACTTC
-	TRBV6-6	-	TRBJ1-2	CASSDGRKTYGYTF	TGTGCCAGCAGTGATGGGAGAAAGACCTATGGCTACACCTTC
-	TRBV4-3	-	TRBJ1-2	CASSQDGTYGYTF	TGCGCCAGCAGCCAAGATGGGACCTATGGCTACACCTTC
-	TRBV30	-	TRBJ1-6	CAWSVPLGNSPLHF	TGTGCCTGGAGTGTCCCCCTCGGAAATTCACCCCTCCACTTT
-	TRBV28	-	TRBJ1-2	CASSLQGYGYTF	TGTGCCAGCAGCCTACAGGGATATGGCTACACCTTC
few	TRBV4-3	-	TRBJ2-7	CASSQAGTPLYEQYF	TGCGCCAGCAGCCAGGCCGGGACCCCACTCTACGAGCAGTACTTC
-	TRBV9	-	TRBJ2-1	CASSVGPGTPYNEQFF	TGTGCCAGCAGCGTAGGTCCCGGGACCCCGTACAATGAGCAGTTCTTC
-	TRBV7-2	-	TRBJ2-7	CASSLGTLSSYEQYF	TGTGCCAGCAGCTTAGGGACATTGAGCTCCTACGAGCAGTACTTC
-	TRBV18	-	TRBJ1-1	CASSPPGLADTEAFF	TGTGCCAGCTCACCACCTGGACTGGCGGACACTGAAGCTTTCTTT
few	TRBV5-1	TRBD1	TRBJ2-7	CASSYLRQGFIGEQYF	TGCGCCAGCAGCTACCTTAGACAGGGGTTCATCGGCGAGCAGTACTTC
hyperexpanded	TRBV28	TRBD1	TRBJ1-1	CASSSPGTGVISTEAFF	TGTGCCAGCAGTTCCCCCGGGACAGGGGTGATTTCCACTGAAGCTTTCTTT
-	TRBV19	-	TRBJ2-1	CASSRDRDLSSYNEQFF	TGTGCCAGTAGTAGAGACCGGGACCTGAGCTCCTACAATGAGCAGTTCTTC
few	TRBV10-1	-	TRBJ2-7	CASSDFGEQYF	TGCGCCAGCAGTGATTTCGGAGAGCAGTACTTC
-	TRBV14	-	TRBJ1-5	CATPCRPWQGQPQHF	TGTGCCACCCCCTGTCGTCCCTGGCAAGGTCAGCCCCAGCATTTT
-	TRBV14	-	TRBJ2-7	CASSHYQGYEQYF	TGTGCCAGCAGCCATTACCAGGGCTACGAGCAGTACTTC
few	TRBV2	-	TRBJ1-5	CASSGGHWENQPQHF	TGTGCCAGCAGTGGGGGCCATTGGGAGAATCAGCCCCAGCATTTT
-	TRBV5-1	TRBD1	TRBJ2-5	CASSPVSGQQETQYF	TGCGCCAGCAGCCCCGTTTCGGGACAGCAAGAGACCCAGTACTTC
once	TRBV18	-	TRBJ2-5	CASSPRETQYF	TGTGCCAGCTCACCAAGAGAGACCCAGTACTTC
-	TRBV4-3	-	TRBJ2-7	CASSQDWGASYEQYF	TGCGCCAGCAGCCAAGACTGGGGGGCCTCCTACGAGCAGTACTTC
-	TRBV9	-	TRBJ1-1	CASSAGEILNTEAFF	TGTGCCAGCAGCGCCGGGGAGATTTTGAACACTGAAGCTTTCTTT
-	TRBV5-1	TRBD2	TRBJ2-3	CASSSTSGGRGTQYF	TGCGCCAGCAGCTCGACTAGCGGGGGACGGGGTACGCAGTATTTT
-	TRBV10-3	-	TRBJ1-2	CAISDQTRGNYGYTF	TGTGCCATCAGTGATCAAACTAGGGGAAACTATGGCTACACCTTC
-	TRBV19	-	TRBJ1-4	CASSARPPNEKLFF	TGTGCCAGTAGTGCCAGGCCCCCAAATGAAAAACTGTTTTTT
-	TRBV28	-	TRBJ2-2	CASKTAAAGDTGELFF	TGTGCCAGCAAAACCGCCGCGGCGGGCGACACCGGGGAGCTGTTTTTT
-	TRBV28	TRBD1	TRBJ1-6	CASSTSTGPGSPLHF	TGTGCCAGCAGTACCTCGACAGGGCCAGGGTCACCCCTCCACTTT
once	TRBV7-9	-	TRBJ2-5	CASSLGRGEGQTQYF	TGTGCCAGCAGCTTAGGAAGAGGAGAGGGACAGACCCAGTACTTC
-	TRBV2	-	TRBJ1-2	CASSVTAFNYGYTF	TGTGCCAGCAGTGTAACAGCGTTTAACTATGGCTACACCTTC
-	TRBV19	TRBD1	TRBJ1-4	CASSMGDRGNEKLFF	TGTGCCAGTAGTATGGGGGACAGAGGTAATGAAAAACTGTTTTTT
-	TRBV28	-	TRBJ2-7	CASSLWLSKVEQYF	TGTGCCAGCAGTTTATGGCTCTCTAAGGTCGAGCAGTACTTC
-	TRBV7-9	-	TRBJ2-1	CASSTTGYNEQFF	TGTGCCAGCAGCACCACAGGTTACAATGAGCAGTTCTTC
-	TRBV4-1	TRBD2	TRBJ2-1	CASSQAPSGGAQNEQFF	TGCGCCAGCAGCCAGGCCCCTAGCGGGGGGGCACAGAATGAGCAGTTCTTC
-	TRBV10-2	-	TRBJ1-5	CASRGGESNQPQHF	TGCGCCAGCAGGGGGGGGGAGAGCAATCAGCCCCAGCATTTT
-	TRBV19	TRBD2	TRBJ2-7	CASSMTSGGAYEQYF	TGTGCCAGTAGTATGACTAGCGGGGGTGCCTACGAGCAGTACTTC
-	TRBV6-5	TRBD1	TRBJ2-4	CASSYGTGDIQYF	TGTGCCAGCAGTTACGGAACAGGGGACATTCAGTACTTC
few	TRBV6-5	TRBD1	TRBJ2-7	CASSYSRTGGYEQYF	TGTGCCAGCAGTTACTCGAGGACAGGTGGTTACGAGCAGTACTTC
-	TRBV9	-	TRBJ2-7	CASSEDSSYEQYF	TGTGCCAGCAGCGAAGACAGCTCCTACGAGCAGTACTTC
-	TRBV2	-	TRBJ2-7	CASSSDVSAYEQYF	TGTGCCAGCAGTTCAGATGTCTCGGCCTACGAGCAGTACTTC
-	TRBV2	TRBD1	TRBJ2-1	CASSEPKDRVVGNEQFF	TGTGCCAGCAGTGAACCCAAGGACAGGGTGGTTGGGAATGAGCAGTTCTTC
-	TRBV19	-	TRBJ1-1	CASNIWRLNTEAFF	TGTGCCAGTAATATATGGCGGCTGAACACTGAAGCTTTCTTT
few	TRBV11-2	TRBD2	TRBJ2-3	CASRSGLAGADTQYF	TGTGCCAGCAGATCTGGACTAGCGGGGGCAGATACGCAGTATTTT
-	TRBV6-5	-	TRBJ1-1	CASKFNAEAFF	TGTGCCAGCAAATTCAACGCTGAAGCTTTCTTT
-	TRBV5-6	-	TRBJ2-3	CASSWTSDTQYF	TGTGCCAGCAGCTGGACTTCAGATACGCAGTATTTT
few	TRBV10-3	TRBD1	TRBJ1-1	CAISAGDAGTADEAFF	TGTGCCATCAGTGCCGGAGACGCGGGGACAGCTGATGAAGCTTTCTTT
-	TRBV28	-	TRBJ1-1	CAISPWDPKTEAFF	TGTGCCATCAGCCCCTGGGATCCCAAAACTGAAGCTTTCTTT